The 20 T cell receptor beta chains reported below all come from one sample, sequenced in a study of cytomegalovirus exposure and HLA in healthy donors. PCR involved 60 Vbeta and 13 Jbeta primers. The data were produced by immunoSEQ multiplex PCR, yet TCRdb's version contains in-frame clones alone and is incomplete. This table has more than 110,000 clones, 65% to 85% appearing once. Sequenced: PBMCs. The receptors were gathered from a man in his forties or fifties in good health and CMV-seronegative.

This clone appeared a few times. The V call is TRBV6-6, the J call TRBJ2-3; a possible D gene is TRBD1 (6 bases). The length of the CDR3 is 14 residues. Germline assignment: CDR1 MNHNY and CDR2 SVGAGI (reference sequence). V was clipped by 3 bases and J by 2 bases, with 9 bases between them. The CDR3 coding sequence is TGTGCCAGCAGTTATCAGGGACACACAGATACGCAGTATTTT. This codes for CASSYQGHTDTQYF.

This clone was picked up one time. V usage is TRBV19 and J usage is TRBJ1-5, with D hard to call. Germline lookup yields CDR1 LNHDA and CDR2 SQIVND (reference sequence). This CDR3 region has 14 residues. V was clipped by 5 bases and J by 0 bases, with 8 bases between them. The CDR3: CASSGRYSNQPQHF. The DNA for the CDR3 is TGTGCCAGTAGTGGGAGGTATAGCAATCAGCCCCAGCATTTT.

This clone was recorded a few times. The gene calls are TRBV5-1 and TRBJ1-6; 9 nucleotides agree with TRBD1. The junction had 9 bases not matched to a gene; V was cut back by 4 bases and J by 10 bases. The germline gives CDR1 SGHRS, CDR2 YFSETQ. The CDR3 length is 15 residues. The CDR3 sequence: CASSSSGTGKSPLHF. CDR3 coding DNA: TGCGCCAGCAGCAGCTCCGGGACAGGGAAATCACCCCTCCACTTT.

V and J are TRBV15 and TRBJ1-5; 8 positions match TRBD1. The CDR3 length is 15 residues. Germline V gene lookup returns CDR1 LNHNV and CDR2 YYDKDF (reference sequence). Germline trimming cut 5 bases from V and 0 bases from J; bases unmatched to any gene: 3. The CDR3 is CATSPDRGSNQPQHF. CDR3 DNA: TGTGCCACCAGCCCCGACAGGGGTAGCAATCAGCCCCAGCATTTT.

V is TRBV30 and J is TRBJ1-2; 7 bases are a match to TRBD1. The CDR3 totals 14 residues. V trimming: 2 bases; J trimming: 0 bases; junction bases outside the gene matches: 3. CDR1 GTSNPN and CDR2 SVGIG come from the germline V gene (reference sequence). The CDR3 DNA follows: TGTGCCTGGAGTCCCGGACAGGCTAACTATGGCTACACCTTC. As protein: CAWSPGQANYGYTF.

The chain links TRBV18 to TRBJ1-2; the D gene is possibly TRBD1 (5 bases). CDR3 length: 12 residues. Germline V gene sequence: CDR1 KGHSH, CDR2 LQKENI. V was clipped by 3 bases and J by 5 bases, with 7 bases between them. The CDR3 spells CASSPGTYGYTF. CDR3 in DNA: TGTGCCAGCTCACCTGGGACTTATGGCTACACCTTC.

The rearrangement links TRBV7-3 to TRBJ2-3; 9 bases match TRBD1. CDR3 length: 15 amino acids. In germline, CDR1 is SGHTA, CDR2 FQGTGA. The trim removed 6 bases at V and 5 bases at J, leaving 9 bases unmatched. The CDR3 DNA follows: TGTGCCAGCAGTTACCGGGACAGGGCTGGAGATACGCAGTATTTT. The encoded protein is CASSYRDRAGDTQYF.

This clone was detected a few times. This chain links TRBV6-1 with TRBJ1-4, with a possible D match to TRBD1 (5 bases). The CDR3 covers 15 residues. Germline assignment: CDR1 MNHNS and CDR2 SASEGT. V dropped 4 bases and J dropped 7 bases, with 16 bases sitting between them. The chain's CDR3 is CASSAAGGQAEKLFF. CDR3 bases: TGTGCCAGCAGTGCGGCGGGGGGTCAGGCTGAAAAACTGTTTTTT.

The rearrangement uses TRBV5-6 and TRBJ1-2; possibly TRBD1 for D (5 bases). V was cut by 2 bases and J by 7 bases, with 12 bases left in between. CDR1 SGHDT and CDR2 YYEEEE come from the germline V gene. The CDR3 is 13 amino acids. CDR3 in amino acids: CASSFTGAGGYTF. CDR3 sequence (DNA): TGTGCCAGCAGCTTTACAGGCGCAGGTGGCTACACCTTC.

The chain has TRBV27 and TRBJ2-6; D remains ambiguous. Trimming left V 5 bases short and J 6 bases short, with 14 bases between. This CDR3 has 15 amino acids. Looked up from germline, CDR1 is MNHEY and CDR2 is SMNVEV (reference sequence). Here the CDR3 DNA reads TGTGCCAGCAGTCCGCTCGCGGTAATGGCCAACGTCCTGACTTTC. Protein: CASSPLAVMANVLTF.

The chain is built from TRBV5-1 and TRBJ2-3; 13 bases fit TRBD2. Germline CDR1 and CDR2: SGHRS and YFSETQ. Losses at the gene ends were 7 bases for V and 2 bases for J; bases not matched to a gene: 1. The length of the CDR3 is 14 residues. The CDR3 loop reads CASGTSGDTDTQYF. The CDR3 nucleotides read TGCGCCAGCGGGACTAGCGGGGACACAGATACGCAGTATTTT. Together with reference TRBV5-1 and TRBJ2-3, the CDR3 gives the full variable domain: KAGVTQTPRYLIKTRGQQVTLSCSPISGHRSVSWYQQTPGQGLQFLFEYFSETQRNKGNFPGRFSGRQFSNSRSEMNVSTLELGDSALYLCASGTSGDTDTQYFGPGTRLTVL.

CDR3 amino acids: CASSLVRDTLIDGYTF. Written as DNA, the CDR3 is TGTGCCAGCAGCTTAGTGAGGGACACTCTTATTGACGGCTACACCTTC. The chain carries TRBV7-9 and TRBJ1-2, with D possibly TRBD1 on 6 matching bases. This CDR3 has 16 residues. Trimming stripped 1 base from V and 8 bases from J, with 20 bases between. Looked up from germline, CDR1 is SEHNR and CDR2 is FQNEAQ (reference sequence).

The chain has TRBV15 and TRBJ2-1; D perhaps matches TRBD1 (7 bases). The CDR3 runs 15 residues. In germline, CDR1 is LNHNV, CDR2 YYDKDF (reference sequence). Trimming removed 7 bases at V and 3 bases at J, with 16 bases between. DNA of the CDR3: TGTGCCACCAAAAAGGGCAGGGGGGACTACAATGAGCAGTTCTTC. This codes for CATKKGRGDYNEQFF.

V is TRBV27 and J is TRBJ1-1; possible D gene TRBD1, 6 bases. CDR3 length: 16 residues. Germline V gene data show CDR1 as MNHEY and CDR2 as SMNVEV (reference sequence). V shed 3 bases and J shed 0 bases, with 14 bases lying between them. The CDR3 region has the DNA TGTGCCAGCAGTTTTTTAGGGACAACAATGAACACTGAAGCTTTCTTT. This translates into CASSFLGTTMNTEAFF.

The CDR3 coding sequence is TGTGCCAGTAGTATGGCTAGGACAGAAAACACTGAAGCTTTCTTT. Translated, it gives CASSMARTENTEAFF. This sequence joins TRBV19 and TRBJ1-1; a possible D gene is TRBD1 (6 bases). With 3 bases removed from V and 2 bases from J, the gap between germline ends came to 13 bases. In germline, CDR1 is LNHDA, CDR2 SQIVND (reference sequence). CDR3 length: 15 residues.

V usage is TRBV29-1 and J usage is TRBJ1-2, with 7 bases that match TRBD1. The CDR3 spans 15 residues. V lost 0 bases and J lost 4; bases outside the gene matches: 8. CDR1 and CDR2 from the germline V gene are SQVTM and ANQGSEA. The CDR3 protein is CSVEDWGRTGYGYTF. The DNA for the CDR3 is TGCAGCGTTGAAGATTGGGGGAGGACAGGCTATGGCTACACCTTC.

For this clone: The same CDR3 is also encoded by other DNA sequences in this sample. V and J are TRBV20-1 and TRBJ2-7; possibly TRBD2 for D (6 bases). Germline V gene lookup returns CDR1 DFQATT and CDR2 SNEGSKA (reference sequence). The ends were cut back, 7 bases at V and 2 bases at J, with 9 bases in the middle. CDR3 length: 11 amino acids. The CDR3 DNA follows: TGCAGTGTTGGCGGGACCTACGAGCAGTACTTC. Translated: CSVGGTYEQYF.

This sequence joins TRBV2 and TRBJ2-1, with D perhaps TRBD1 (6 bases). Germline CDR1 is SNHLY and CDR2 is FYNNEI. Trimming left V 2 bases short and J 3 bases short, with 11 bases between. The CDR3 is made up of 15 amino acids. The DNA of the CDR3 is TGTGCCAGCAGTGAAAACTCGGACAGCTACAATGAGCAGTTCTTC. This gives the protein CASSENSDSYNEQFF.

The rearrangement joins TRBV18 to TRBJ1-4; 7 bases match TRBD1. The germline CDR1 and CDR2 sequences are KGHSH and LQKENI. The ends lost 2 bases at V and 4 bases at J; junction bases unmatched: 7. This CDR3 comprises 16 residues. CDR3 DNA sequence: TGTGCCAGCTCACCAAACGCCGGGACAGTTAATGAAAAACTGTTTTTT. This encodes CASSPNAGTVNEKLFF.

CDR3 sequence reads: CASSMIAGSSYNEQFF. DNA for the CDR3: TGTGCCAGCAGCATGATAGCGGGCTCGAGCTACAATGAGCAGTTCTTC. The chain employs TRBV7-3 and TRBJ2-1, with 7 bases that match TRBD2. The germline CDR1 and CDR2 sequences are SGHTA and FQGTGA. V dropped 5 bases and J dropped 3; count of bases not matched to a gene: 10. The CDR3 totals 16 residues.